This TCR beta chain was recovered during a study of CD8 T cells in ankylosing spondylitis. As the method for making TCR beta libraries, quantitative 5'-RACE with molecular barcodes was used. TCRdb re-analysed the 5' RACE reads in MiXCR, keeping a single row per CDR3 protein. The sample records just under 550,000 distinct CDR3 sequences, about an eighth being singletons. The germline gives CDR1 KGHDR, CDR2 SFDVKD. Unmatched junction bases numbered 18, after V lost 6 bases and J lost 1 base. The CDR3 contains 19 residues. This clonotype was seen more than once but under ten times. Its antigen is unknown. General study points: What appeared characteristic of ankylosing spondylitis blood was a TCR beta motif of fewer than ten highly homologous variants. Earlier work had already found some motif variants in reactive arthritis synovial fluid and blood. Disease-linked clones reportedly showed significant enrichment in matched ankylosing spondylitis synovial fluid. CD8+ by phenotype, disease-linked clones were relatively rare in peripheral blood.

Sequenced input: blood, either unsorted or a sorted T cell fraction (not recorded which). The receptor's source is a male donor with ankylosing spondylitis. The chain recombines TRBV24-1 with TRBJ1-1, with TRBD1 matching over 8 bases. The CDR3: CATSPMAPGGRGRNTEAFF. The CDR3 DNA reads TGTGCCACCAGTCCCATGGCCCCAGGGGGCCGGGGGAGGAACACTGAAGCTTTCTTT.